This T cell receptor beta chain was captured in a study of STAT5B mutations in CD4+ large granular lymphocyte leukemia. Trimming took 3 bases from V and 4 from J; bases not matched to a gene: 12. CDR3 length: 18 amino acids. Germline values: CDR1 SGHAT, CDR2 FQNNGV. Method: immunoSEQ multiplex PCR; TCRdb's copy keeps in-frame clones and lacks some. The data hold about 30,000 clones, with 65% to 80% observed a single time. This TCR was sampled from a human donor in good health. The specimen was CD4+ T cells from blood buffy coats. V and J are TRBV11-2 and TRBJ2-2, with 9 bases matching TRBD2. The CDR3 region is CASSFPQAGTSFTGELFF. For the CDR3, the DNA is TGTGCCAGCAGCTTTCCCCAGGCAGGGACTAGCTTCACCGGGGAGCTGTTTTTT.